The 10 T cell receptor beta chains below come from one sample, sequenced in a study of T-cell memory formation after mild COVID-19. TCRdb re-analysed the 5' RACE reads in MiXCR, keeping a single row per CDR3 protein. The sample consists of 350,000 to 500,000 distinct CDR3 sequences, about a sixth of them appearing once. Source material: PBMCs or a T cell subset sorted from them (not recorded which). The receptors derive from a man in his late teens or twenties who had mild COVID-19 (a few samples of this study predate the infection). Cell type and time point are not known.

This clonotype has only a few counts. The J gene is TRBJ1-3, the V gene TRBV20-1; 8 positions agree with TRBD1. Trimming at V came to 5 bases and at J to 0 bases, leaving 3 bases not matched to a gene. The CDR3 length is 14 residues. From germline, CDR1 is DFQATT and CDR2 SNEGSKA (reference sequence). As DNA, the CDR3 is TGCAGTGCTCCGGACAGGGCCTCTGGAAACACCATATATTTT. This codes for CSAPDRASGNTIYF.

The J gene is TRBJ1-5, the V gene TRBV27, with D possibly matching TRBD1 (5 bases). The CDR3 loop spans 14 amino acids. Trimming removed 4 bases at V and 3 bases at J, with 10 bases between. Germline V CDR1 and CDR2: MNHEY, SMNVEV (reference sequence). The CDR3 DNA follows: TGTGCCAGCAGTTCCGGGGCTTCCAATCAGCCCCAGCATTTT. Protein sequence: CASSSGASNQPQHF.

This chain links TRBV2 with TRBJ2-5, with D perhaps matching TRBD1 or TRBD2 (5 bases each). Germline-derived CDR1 and CDR2 are SNHLY and FYNNEI. The CDR3 has 15 residues. The V and J ends lost 8 bases and 5 bases respectively, with 21 bases between them. The CDR3 sequence: CASEEGQARGETQYF. CDR3 nucleotides: TGTGCCAGCGAAGAGGGGCAGGCCCGAGGGGAGACCCAGTACTTC. The full variable domain, its missing parts supplied by reference TRBV2 and TRBJ2-5, is EPEVTQTPSHQVTQMGQEVILRCVPISNHLYFYWYRQILGQKVEFLVSFYNNEISEKSEIFDDQFSVERPDGSNFTLKIRSTKLEDSAMYFCASEEGQARGETQYFGPGTRLLVL.

The V call is TRBV6-1, the J call TRBJ2-5, with a tentative D call TRBD1 (5 bases). CDR1 MNHNS and CDR2 SASEGT come from the germline V gene. Trimming removed 6 bases from V and 2 bases from J, with 13 bases in between. CDR3 length equals 14 residues. In DNA form, the CDR3 reads TGTGCCAGCAGCCCCGTAGGGGTTCAAGAGACCCAGTACTTC. Protein: CASSPVGVQETQYF.

The rearrangement links TRBV2 to TRBJ2-2; no definite D call. The germline V gene encodes CDR1 SNHLY and CDR2 FYNNEI. Trimming removed 1 base from V and 0 bases from J, with 3 bases in between. This CDR3 has 14 amino acids. DNA for the CDR3: TGTGCCAGCAGTGAAGTGGCGAACACCGGGGAGCTGTTTTTT. Its protein product is CASSEVANTGELFF.

The rearrangement uses TRBV5-1 and TRBJ2-3, with TRBD1 matching 9 bases. CDR3 length equals 16 residues. With V trimmed by 3 bases and J by 4 bases, 9 bases remained unmatched. The germline V gene has CDR1 SGHRS and CDR2 YFSETQ. The CDR3 reads CASSWGTGPGSDTQYF. CDR3 bases: TGCGCCAGCAGCTGGGGGACAGGGCCGGGGTCAGATACGCAGTATTTT. Together with reference TRBV5-1 and TRBJ2-3, the CDR3 gives the full variable domain: KAGVTQTPRYLIKTRGQQVTLSCSPISGHRSVSWYQQTPGQGLQFLFEYFSETQRNKGNFPGRFSGRQFSNSRSEMNVSTLELGDSALYLCASSWGTGPGSDTQYFGPGTRLTVL.

This clonotype appeared once. The rearrangement links TRBV14 to TRBJ1-2; TRBD1 might be the D (5 bases). The V gene lost 0 bases and the J gene lost 7 bases, with 9 bases spanning the gap. Germline V gives CDR1 SGHDN, CDR2 FVKESK. This CDR3 contains 13 residues. The CDR3 loop is CASSQDRGFGYTF. The CDR3 DNA is TGTGCCAGCAGCCAAGATCGGGGGTTTGGCTACACCTTC.

The chain links TRBV7-2 to TRBJ2-5; TRBD2 matches 14 bases. The CDR3 loop spans 19 amino acids. The V gene end was trimmed by 2 bases and the J gene end by 5 bases; junction bases not matched to a gene: 13. Germline V gives CDR1 SGHTA, CDR2 FQGNSA. The CDR3 here is CASSLTRPTSGGGRETQYF. The CDR3 DNA sequence: TGTGCCAGCAGCTTAACTAGACCGACTAGCGGGGGGGGACGGGAGACCCAGTACTTC. The whole variable domain, remainder taken from reference TRBV7-2 and TRBJ2-5, is GAGVSQSPSNKVTEKGKDVELRCDPISGHTALYWYRQSLGQGLEFLIYFQGNSAPDKSGLPSDRFSAERTGGSVSTLTIQRTQQEDSAVYLCASSLTRPTSGGGRETQYFGPGTRLLVL.

The genes are TRBV30 and TRBJ1-2; D uncertain. CDR1 is GTSNPN, CDR2 SVGIG, per germline (reference sequence). The CDR3 extends over 17 amino acids. Deletions cut 4 bases from V and 8 bases from J, with 29 bases between. CDR3 loop: CAWTKSRVPRRVEGYTF. The CDR3, as DNA: TGTGCCTGGACCAAGAGTAGGGTCCCCAGGCGCGTAGAGGGCTACACCTTC.

The V call is TRBV5-6, the J call TRBJ2-3; D unresolved. CDR1 and CDR2 (germline): SGHDT, YYEEEE. The CDR3 totals 13 residues. The ends were cut back, 0 bases at V and 5 bases at J, with 7 bases in the middle. CDR3 loop: CASSLAPGDTQYF. For the CDR3, the DNA is TGTGCCAGCAGCTTGGCCCCGGGAGATACGCAGTATTTT.